This is a list of T cell receptor beta chains from one sample in a study of early T cells in non-severe SARS-CoV-2 infection. TCRdb analysed the 5' RACE reads with MiXCR anew, one entry per CDR3 protein. This repertoire shows 85,000 to 120,000 distinct CDR3 sequences, around 12% found once; its top ten account for over 5%. Source material: whole blood. The receptors stem from an adult who was a healthcare worker with PCR-confirmed SARS-CoV-2 infection or an uninfected control (not recorded which). Each CDR3 is given with its conserved first and last residue. A D gene is named only where the DNA matches it firmly. Clone size appears in some rows only: once, few, many, or a class for an expanded clone.

>TRBD2|many|TRBJ2-5|TRBV3-1
TGTGCCAGCAGCCTAGCGGGAGCCCCGGGGGAGACCCAGTACTTC
CASSLAGAPGETQYF
>TRBD1|many|TRBJ2-5|TRBV11-2
TGTGCCAGCAGCACGAGACAGGGTCCTCAAGAGACCCAGTACTTC
CASSTRQGPQETQYF
>TRBD1|many|TRBJ1-4|TRBV7-9
TGTGCCAGCAGCTTTCGGGGACAGCTCAATGAAAAACTGTTTTTT
CASSFRGQLNEKLFF
>TRBD1|.|TRBJ1-6|TRBV11-2
TGTGCCAGCACCGTTGGGACAGAGAATTCACCCCTCCACTTT
CASTVGTENSPLHF
>.|few|TRBJ2-2|TRBV7-9
TGTGCCAGCATGGGAACGACGAACACCGGGGAGCTGTTTTTT
CASMGTTNTGELFF
>.|.|TRBJ2-5|TRBV11-2
TGTGCCAGCACAGGCCAAGAGACCCAGTACTTC
CASTGQETQYF
>.|.|TRBJ2-1|TRBV10-1
TGCGCCAGCAGTGCTCTGGGTACCTACAATGAGCAGTTCTTC
CASSALGTYNEQFF
>.|few|TRBJ1-6|TRBV12-3/TRBV12-4
TGTGCCAGCAGTCCTTACAGCGATAATTCACCCCTCCACTTT
CASSPYSDNSPLHF
>.|few|TRBJ1-6|TRBV7-9
TGTGCCAGCAGGCCTGGAGGGGAAGGTTCACCCCTCCACTTT
CASRPGGEGSPLHF
>.|.|TRBJ2-2|TRBV2
TGTGCCAGCAGTGAAGCGGCAGGGCCCGGGGAGCTGTTTTTT
CASSEAAGPGELFF
>TRBD1|.|TRBJ1-4|TRBV29-1
TGCAGCGTGAAAGGGGGCTACTCTGAAAAACTGTTTTTT
CSVKGGYSEKLFF
>.|few|TRBJ1-1|TRBV28
TGTGCCAGCAGCCCCCGGTTTTGGGGCCCTCCAAACACTGAAGCTTTCTTT
CASSPRFWGPPNTEAFF
>.|few|TRBJ2-3|TRBV7-2
TGTGCCAGCAGCTTCGACTGGGGTACAGATACGCAGTATTTT
CASSFDWGTDTQYF
>TRBD2|.|TRBJ2-7|TRBV10-3
TGTGCCATCAGCCTGACTAGCGGGGATTACGAGCAGTACTTC
CAISLTSGDYEQYF
>.|many|TRBJ2-1|TRBV6-1
TGTGCCAGCAATGACTGGAGCTCCTACAATGAGCAGTTCTTC
CASNDWSSYNEQFF
>.|.|TRBJ1-4|TRBV7-9
TGTGCCAGCAGCTTCAGTCAAGAAAAACTGTTTTTT
CASSFSQEKLFF
>.|.|TRBJ1-1|TRBV5-1
TGCGCCAGCAGCTTCAGGGGATCGGAGACTGAAGCTTTCTTT
CASSFRGSETEAFF
>.|many|TRBJ1-4|TRBV28
TGTGCCAGCAGTTCCCGGGGGCTTAATGAAAAACTGTTTTTT
CASSSRGLNEKLFF
>.|.|TRBJ1-3|TRBV6-5
TGTGCCAGCAGTCCGGGACACTCTGGAAACACCATATATTTT
CASSPGHSGNTIYF
>.|.|TRBJ2-7|TRBV28
TGTGCCAGCAGTTCGTTCCTCTACGAGCAGTACTTC
CASSSFLYEQYF
>.|few|TRBJ2-6|TRBV7-8
TGTGCCAGCAGCTTTGACCCCGGAAGCTCTGGGGCCAACGTCCTGACTTTC
CASSFDPGSSGANVLTF
>TRBD2|many|TRBJ2-7|TRBV4-1
TGCGCCAGCAGCCAAGTTTTCGGGACTAGCTGGACTTACGAGCAGTACTTC
CASSQVFGTSWTYEQYF
>TRBD1|many|TRBJ1-2|TRBV7-8
TGTGCCAGCAGCTTGACGGTGGGGACAGAGAATTATGGCTACACCTTC
CASSLTVGTENYGYTF
>.|few|TRBJ2-2|TRBV14
TGTGCCAGCAGCCAATACCACACCGGGGAGCTGTTTTTT
CASSQYHTGELFF
>TRBD2|many|TRBJ2-5|TRBV20-1
TGCAGTGCTAGAGGTGGCGGGACTAGCGGCCCCCAAGAGACCCAGTACTTC
CSARGGGTSGPQETQYF
>.|.|TRBJ1-2|TRBV3-1
TGTGCCAGCAGCCCCTGGGACGGAACAACCTATGGCTACACCTTC
CASSPWDGTTYGYTF
>.|few|TRBJ2-3|TRBV19
TGTGCCAGTAGTATTTCCTCGTCGAGTACGCAGTATTTT
CASSISSSSTQYF
>.|once|TRBJ2-7|TRBV7-6
TGTGCCAGCAGCCGCGACCCAGCGGAACTTTACGAGCAGTACTTC
CASSRDPAELYEQYF
>.|.|TRBJ1-2|TRBV5-6
TGTGCCAGCAGCTTGGACGCGGAAGGGGCTAACTATGGCTACACCTTC
CASSLDAEGANYGYTF
>TRBD2|many|TRBJ2-7|TRBV5-5
TGTGCCAGCAGCACCACGCGACTAGCGGGAGGAAGTGAGCAGTACTTC
CASSTTRLAGGSEQYF
>.|few|TRBJ1-1|TRBV28
TGTGCCAGCAGTCCCCGGACAGACATGAACACTGAAGCTTTCTTT
CASSPRTDMNTEAFF
>.|.|TRBJ2-7|TRBV6-2/TRBV6-3
TGTGCCAGCAGTTACAGGGACGGTTACGAGCAGTACTTC
CASSYRDGYEQYF
>.|.|TRBJ2-1|TRBV7-8
TGTGCCAGCAGCTTAGCGGGAACGCTTGACAATGAGCAGTTCTTC
CASSLAGTLDNEQFF
>.|.|TRBJ1-5|TRBV19
TGTGCCAGCGGCGAGGAACAGCCCCAGCATTTT
CASGEEQPQHF
>.|few|TRBJ1-1|TRBV2
TGTGCCAGCGGAGGCAGTGAAGCTTTCTTT
CASGGSEAFF
>.|once|TRBJ2-5|TRBV10-2
TGCGCCAGCAGAGGAGTCCCGGAGACCCAGTACTTC
CASRGVPETQYF